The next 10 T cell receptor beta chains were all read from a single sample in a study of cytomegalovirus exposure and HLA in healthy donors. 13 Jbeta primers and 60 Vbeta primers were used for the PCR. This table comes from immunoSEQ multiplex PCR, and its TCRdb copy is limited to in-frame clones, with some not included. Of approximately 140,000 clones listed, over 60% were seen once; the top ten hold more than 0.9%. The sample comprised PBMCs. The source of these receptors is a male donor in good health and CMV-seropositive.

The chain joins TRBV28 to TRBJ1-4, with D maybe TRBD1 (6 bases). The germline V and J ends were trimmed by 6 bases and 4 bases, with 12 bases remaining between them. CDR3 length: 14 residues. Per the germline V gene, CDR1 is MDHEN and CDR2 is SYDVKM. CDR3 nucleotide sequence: TGTGCCAGCAGCGGCGGGGGCTATAATGAAAAACTGTTTTTT. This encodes CASSGGGYNEKLFF.

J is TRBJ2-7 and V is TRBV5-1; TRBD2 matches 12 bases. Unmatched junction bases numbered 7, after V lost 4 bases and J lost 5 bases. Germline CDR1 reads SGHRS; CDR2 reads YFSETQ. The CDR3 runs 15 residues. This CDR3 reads CASSPSSGRVHEQYF. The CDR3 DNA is TGCGCCAGCAGCCCTTCTAGCGGGAGGGTCCACGAGCAGTACTTC.

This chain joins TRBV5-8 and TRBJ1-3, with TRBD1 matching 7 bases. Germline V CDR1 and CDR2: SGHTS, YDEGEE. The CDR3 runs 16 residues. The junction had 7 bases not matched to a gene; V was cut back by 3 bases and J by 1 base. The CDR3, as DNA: TGTGCCAGCAGCTGGACCCCAGGGGGGTCTGGAAACACCATATATTTT. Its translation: CASSWTPGGSGNTIYF.

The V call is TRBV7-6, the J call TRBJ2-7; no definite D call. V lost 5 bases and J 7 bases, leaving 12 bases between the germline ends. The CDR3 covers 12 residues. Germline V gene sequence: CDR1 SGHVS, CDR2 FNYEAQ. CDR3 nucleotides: TGTGCCAGCAGCCCCCGGGTTGGGGAGCAGTACTTC. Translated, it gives CASSPRVGEQYF.

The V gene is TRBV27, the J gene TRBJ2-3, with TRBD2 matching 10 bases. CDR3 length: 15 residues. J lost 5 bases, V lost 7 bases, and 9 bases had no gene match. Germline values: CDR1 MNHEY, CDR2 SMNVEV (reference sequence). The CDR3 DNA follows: TGTGCCAGCACCTCATTAGCGGGAGGCGGAGATACGCAGTATTTT. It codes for CASTSLAGGGDTQYF.

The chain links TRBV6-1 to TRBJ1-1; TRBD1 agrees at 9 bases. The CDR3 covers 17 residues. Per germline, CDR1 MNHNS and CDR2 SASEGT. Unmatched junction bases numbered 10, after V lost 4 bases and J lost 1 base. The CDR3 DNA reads TGTGCCAGCAGTGCACAACAGGGGGCGCATGCGAACACTGAAGCTTTCTTT. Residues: CASSAQQGAHANTEAFF.

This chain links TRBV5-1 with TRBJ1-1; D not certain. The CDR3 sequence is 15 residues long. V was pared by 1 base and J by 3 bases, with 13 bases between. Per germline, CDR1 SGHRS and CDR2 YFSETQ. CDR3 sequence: CASSLYPGLDTEAFF. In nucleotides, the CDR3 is TGCGCCAGCAGCTTGTACCCAGGCCTCGACACTGAAGCTTTCTTT.

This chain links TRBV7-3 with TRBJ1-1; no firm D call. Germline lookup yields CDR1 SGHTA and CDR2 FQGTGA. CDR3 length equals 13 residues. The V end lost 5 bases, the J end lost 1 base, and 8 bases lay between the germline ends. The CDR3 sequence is CASSRQENTEAFF. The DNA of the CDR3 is TGTGCCAGCAGCAGACAAGAGAACACTGAAGCTTTCTTT.

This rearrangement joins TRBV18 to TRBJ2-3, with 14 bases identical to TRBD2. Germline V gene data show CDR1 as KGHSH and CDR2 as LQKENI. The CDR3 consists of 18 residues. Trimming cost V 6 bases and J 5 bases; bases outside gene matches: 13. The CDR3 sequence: CASSPGTSGGLLGDTQYF. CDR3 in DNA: TGTGCCAGCTCCCCCGGGACTAGCGGGGGACTGTTAGGAGATACGCAGTATTTT.

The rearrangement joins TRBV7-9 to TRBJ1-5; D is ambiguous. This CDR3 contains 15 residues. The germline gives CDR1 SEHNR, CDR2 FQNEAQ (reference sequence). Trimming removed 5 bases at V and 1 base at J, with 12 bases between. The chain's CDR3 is CASSRDLGSNQPQHF. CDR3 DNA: TGTGCCAGCAGCCGTGACCTGGGCAGCAATCAGCCCCAGCATTTT.